These 15 T cell receptor beta chains share one sample of origin, sequenced in a study of blood T cells in healthy people across ages. With a J-beta primer mix and a sample-barcoded 5' primer, a second PCR ran roughly 7 to 11 cycles. TCRdb ran MiXCR on the 5' RACE reads and lists one entry per CDR3 protein. The profile shows about 560,000 distinct CDR3 sequences, about 28% of them singletons. This same sample was also taken into another study, of T cells of mothers and their children.

The material sequenced was blood. These TCRs come from a boy between 2 and 10 years old in good health.

This clonotype was counted at least ten times. The gene calls are TRBV6-5 and TRBJ2-5; D gene ambiguous. V was cut by 1 base and J by 4 bases, with 19 bases left in between. This CDR3 has 17 residues. Germline CDR1 MNHEY, CDR2 SVGAGI. CDR3 sequence reads: CASSYFYPEYQAETQYF. CDR3 coding DNA: TGTGCCAGCAGTTACTTTTACCCGGAATATCAGGCAGAGACCCAGTACTTC.

This clonotype has more than one count but fewer than ten. The gene calls are TRBV5-1 and TRBJ2-6; TRBD2 matches at 7 bases. The germline V gene encodes CDR1 SGHRS and CDR2 YFSETQ. Trimming at V came to 1 base and at J to 2 bases, leaving 6 bases not matched to a gene. The CDR3 covers 17 residues. CDR3 coding DNA: TGCGCCAGCAGCTTGCAGGCCGCGGGGGCTGGGGCCAACGTCCTGACTTTC. This codes for CASSLQAAGAGANVLTF.

In this sample, this clonotype turned up a few times. The V and J genes are TRBV3-1 and TRBJ1-2; D remains unclear. This CDR3 has 14 residues. Trimming cost V 2 bases and J 4 bases, with 11 bases left between them. Germline CDR1 and CDR2: LGHDT and YNNKEL (reference sequence). The CDR3 sequence: CASSQPGLSYGYTF. The CDR3 DNA reads TGTGCCAGCAGCCAACCCGGACTGTCCTATGGCTACACCTTC.

V and J are TRBV5-5 and TRBJ2-1, with D possibly matching TRBD1 (7 bases). V shed 4 bases and J shed 3 bases, with 20 bases lying between them. Germline V gene sequence: CDR1 SGHKS, CDR2 YYEKEE (reference sequence). This CDR3 is 17 amino acids long. In DNA, the CDR3 is TGTGCCAGCAGCCCTAACCCGGGGGACAGTATCTACAATGAGCAGTTCTTC. Translated, it gives CASSPNPGDSIYNEQFF.

This sequence joins TRBV20-1 and TRBJ1-5, with a possible D match to TRBD1 (5 bases). The CDR3 has 16 residues. CDR1 and CDR2 (germline): DFQATT, SNEGSKA (reference sequence). V lost 6 bases to trimming and J lost 0 bases, with 18 bases between them. CDR3 sequence reads: CSATDTGPYSNQPQHF. Written as DNA, the CDR3 is TGCAGTGCAACGGACACCGGACCCTATAGCAATCAGCCCCAGCATTTT.

The chain recombines TRBV10-1 with TRBJ2-2; 10 bases fit TRBD2. Trimming removed 1 base from V and 0 bases from J; junction bases left unmatched: 5. In germline, CDR1 is WNHNN, CDR2 SYGVQD (reference sequence). The CDR3 totals 18 residues. In DNA form, the CDR3 reads TGCGCCAGCAGTGAGTTTCCAGCGGGAGGGTCGAACACCGGGGAGCTGTTTTTT. Translating gives CASSEFPAGGSNTGELFF.

The chain recombines TRBV7-2 with TRBJ1-2; D not certain. This CDR3 has 14 amino acids. Germline V gene data show CDR1 as SGHTA and CDR2 as FQGNSA. Trimming left V 1 base short and J 5 bases short, with 11 bases between. The DNA of the CDR3 is TGTGCCAGCAGCTTAGTTGGGCCTCGTTATGGCTACACCTTC. Translated, it gives CASSLVGPRYGYTF.

The CDR3 region has the DNA TGTGCCAGCAGCACCAGACTAGCGGGACCCTCCTACAATGAGCAGTTCTTC. Translated: CASSTRLAGPSYNEQFF. The gene calls are TRBV7-2 and TRBJ2-1; 11 bases align to TRBD2. The length of the CDR3 is 17 residues. The junction had 6 bases not matched to a gene; V was cut back by 5 bases and J by 0 bases. CDR1 is SGHTA and CDR2 is FQGNSA in the germline V gene.

This clonotype has only a few counts. CDR3 protein: CSVASLNEQFF. The CDR3 coding sequence is TGCAGCGTTGCCAGTCTCAATGAGCAGTTCTTC. This sequence joins TRBV29-1 and TRBJ2-5; no clear D. The tail of the sequence fits TRBJ2-1 better, so the J call may be wrong. Per the germline V gene, CDR1 is SQVTM and CDR2 is ANQGSEA. The CDR3 runs to 11 residues.

The chain links TRBV28 to TRBJ2-3; possible D gene TRBD2, 5 bases. The V and J ends lost 6 bases and 0 bases respectively, with 10 bases between them. Germline CDR1 is MDHEN and CDR2 is SYDVKM. The CDR3 is 14 amino acids. CDR3 amino acids: CASRSLESTDTQYF. DNA of the CDR3: TGTGCCAGCAGGTCACTAGAGAGCACAGATACGCAGTATTTT.

This clonotype has only a few counts. The chain carries TRBV27 and TRBJ2-3; weak D call: TRBD2 (5 bases). The V gene's germline CDR1 is MNHEY and CDR2 SMNVEV (reference sequence). This CDR3 is built from 11 residues. V gave up 9 bases and J gave up 6 bases, with 10 bases separating them. CDR3 in amino acids: CASLRGDTQYF. The CDR3 DNA follows: TGTGCCAGTCTCCGAGGGGATACGCAGTATTTT.

The rearrangement joins TRBV25-1 to TRBJ2-5; D perhaps matches TRBD1 (6 bases). This CDR3 has 15 amino acids. V gave up 3 bases and J gave up 1 base, with 12 bases separating them. In germline, CDR1 is MGHDK, CDR2 SYGVNS. The CDR3: CASSELDSLQETQYF. CDR3 nucleotides: TGTGCCAGCAGTGAGCTGGACAGTCTCCAAGAGACCCAGTACTTC.

The CDR3 DNA is TGCGCCAGCAGCTTGGGATTAAATAATCCACAGGAGACCCAGTACTTC. Protein sequence: CASSLGLNNPQETQYF. V gene TRBV5-1 combines with J gene TRBJ2-5; D is unresolved. The germline V gene has CDR1 SGHRS and CDR2 YFSETQ. V was shortened by 0 bases and J by 5 bases, with 17 bases between the two germline ends. CDR3 length: 16 residues.

The chain recombines TRBV10-3 with TRBJ2-2; TRBD2 is a possible D gene (7 bases). The ends were cut back, 8 bases at V and 2 bases at J, with 12 bases in the middle. Germline-derived CDR1 and CDR2 are ENHRY and SYGVKD. This CDR3 comprises 14 residues. The CDR3 DNA is TGTGCCATCCGGGGGGCCGTTAACACCGGGGAGCTGTTTTTT. Protein product: CAIRGAVNTGELFF.

This chain joins TRBV21-1 and TRBJ1-1; the table's D call of TRBD1 was not tested on the DNA. TRBV21-1 is described as a pseudogene. CDR3 length equals 18 residues. The CDR3 region has the DNA TGTGCCAGCAGCAAAGCGCTTTACAGGGGGCCGATGAACACTGAAGCTTTCTTT. Protein sequence: CASSKALYRGPMNTEAFF.